This T cell receptor (beta chain) was retrieved from a study of blood T cell repertoires in COVID-19. Libraries were prepared by immunoSEQ multiplex PCR; TCRdb keeps only in-frame clonotypes and omits some of them. The sample records 190,000 or so clones, over 80% being singletons. The V segment lost 3 bases and the J segment 0 bases; nucleotides outside the gene matches: 5. CDR3 length equals 15 residues. Germline CDR1 and CDR2: DFQATT and SNEGSKA (reference sequence). Sequenced sample: PBMCs or T cells enriched from blood (not recorded which). This sequence was found in a man younger than 35 with acute COVID-19. The chain uses TRBV20-1 and TRBJ2-1; 7 nucleotides agree with TRBD1. The CDR3 loop is CSASRGRSSYNEQFF. CDR3 sequence (DNA): TGCAGTGCTAGTAGGGGGCGGAGCTCCTACAATGAGCAGTTCTTC.